Described below is a single TCR beta chain sequence and its context. Original data processing: Reference gene primer amplification yielded estimated nucleated cell counts. Measured with immunoSEQ multiplex PCR; TCRdb has only the in-frame clones, and not every one. V and J calls and clone size come straight from that table; D and trimming were deduced from the DNA. The sample lists roughly 160,000 clones, 80% to 85% seen once, with 13% in the top ten. This sample stems from a study of blood T cell repertoires in COVID-19. Germline V lookup: CDR1 KGHSY, CDR2 FQNENV. The CDR3 is 14 amino acids. The V gene lost 4 bases and the J gene lost 4 bases, with 11 bases spanning the gap. The study drew participants aged about 18 to 89 years from 20 to 30 US areas.

Sequenced material: PBMCs or T cells enriched from blood (not recorded which). The chain employs TRBV16 and TRBJ1-3; D remains ambiguous. The sequence derives from a woman aged 55-69 years who had recovered from COVID-19. For the CDR3, the DNA is TGTGCCAGCAGCCCCCAGGTCTCCGGAAACACCATATATTTT. Its translation is CASSPQVSGNTIYF.